This record covers a single T cell receptor (beta chain). Antigen unknown. This table comes from immunoSEQ multiplex PCR, and its TCRdb copy is limited to in-frame clones, with some not included. The sample includes more than 100,000 clones, over 75% of them seen just once. These data originate in a study of T cell responses to AZD1222 COVID-19 vaccine. Study background: Combined were second doses at about 4 or about 12 weeks. The study, taken as a whole, reports: CD4 TCRs linked to vaccination spanned spike, dominating at 160-218 and 743-854. Clonal diversity may have been underestimated, and the donors were mostly white British, with more females than males. After two AZD1222 doses, spike-specific TCR breadth and depth rose versus day 0.

The CDR3 length is 15 residues. V gave up 2 bases and J gave up 4 bases; unmatched junction bases: 4. Germline V gene sequence: CDR1 MNHEY, CDR2 SMNVEV (reference sequence). Sequenced here: peripheral blood, sampled on day 0 of AZD1222 vaccination. The TCR was taken from an adult in good health. The chain is built from TRBV27 and TRBJ1-1, with TRBD1 matching over 10 bases. The CDR3 reads CASSLGQGVGTEAFF. Written as DNA, the CDR3 is TGTGCCAGCAGTTTAGGACAGGGGGTAGGCACTGAAGCTTTCTTT.